What follows describes a single T cell receptor (beta chain). In germline, CDR1 is SGDLS, CDR2 YYNGEE. The CDR3 has 12 residues. The V gene lost 3 bases and the J gene lost 5 bases, with 8 bases spanning the gap. The sample originates from a study of blood T cell repertoires in COVID-19. Study details: Nucleic acid was either cDNA or gDNA, and it came from T cells, B-cell-depleted T cells, or PBMCs.

The method was immunoSEQ multiplex PCR; TCRdb's version includes in-frame clones alone and lacks a portion of them. Seen here are 50,000 or so clones, roughly 80% observed once, and the top ten hold roughly 7%. Sequenced: peripheral blood. This receptor was identified in a man aged 35-49 years with acute or convalescent COVID-19. The J gene is TRBJ1-2, the V gene TRBV9; TRBD1 is a possible D gene (5 bases). The CDR3 coding sequence is TGTGCCAGCAGCGAAGACAGTTATGGCTACACCTTC. Its translation is CASSEDSYGYTF.